These 28 T cell receptor beta chains share one sample of origin, sequenced in a study of monozygotic twins with inflammatory bowel disease. TCRdb re-called the 5' RACE reads; one entry per CDR3 protein, DNA not given. Recorded for this sample: about 130,000 distinct CDR3 sequences. The sample consisted of blood. The receptors here all came from a human donor with ulcerative colitis or Crohn's disease, or a healthy co-twin of an affected twin (not recorded which).

This chain links TRBV6-2 or TRBV6-3 with TRBJ2-2; with no DNA, the TCRdb D assignment of TRBD2 cannot be verified. The CDR3 is 15 amino acids. CDR1 is MNHEY, CDR2 SVGEGT, per germline. The CDR3 loop reads CASSLTSGNTGELFF.

This chain links TRBV2 with TRBJ2-1; TCRdb returns TRBD2, unconfirmable since there is no DNA. CDR3 size: 14 residues. The germline gives CDR1 SNHLY, CDR2 FYNNEI. CDR3 region: CASSEREGRNEQFF.

The CDR3 is CASSRMADTQYF. The genes are TRBV7-2 and TRBJ2-3. This CDR3 is 12 amino acids long. Germline V gene lookup returns CDR1 SGHTA and CDR2 FQGNSA.

V and J are TRBV24-1 and TRBJ2-1; the D call of TRBD1 rests on TCRdb alone, since no DNA is present to check it. This CDR3 spans 13 amino acids. Germline V CDR1 and CDR2: KGHDR, SFDVKD. CDR3 sequence reads: CATSRVSYNEQFF.

This sequence joins TRBV5-4 and TRBJ1-2. The CDR3 runs 12 residues. From germline, CDR1 is SGHNT and CDR2 YYREEE (reference sequence). The CDR3 is CASSSQLRGYTF.

The J gene is TRBJ1-2, the V gene TRBV5-1; TCRdb outputs TRBD1, but without DNA this stays unchecked. The CDR3 is made up of 16 amino acids. From germline, CDR1 is SGHRS and CDR2 YFSETQ. The CDR3 spells CASSLLGQETIDGYTF.

The rearrangement uses TRBV7-2 and TRBJ2-3. From germline, CDR1 is SGHTA and CDR2 FQGNSA. The CDR3 loop spans 13 amino acids. CDR3 residues: CASSLGVANTQYF.

This sequence joins TRBV27 and TRBJ2-1. In germline, CDR1 is MNHEY, CDR2 SMNVEV (reference sequence). The CDR3 has 14 amino acids. The CDR3 spells CASRTLSTDNEQFF.

This chain links TRBV12-3 or TRBV12-4 with TRBJ2-3; the D call from TCRdb, TRBD1, cannot be confirmed without DNA. The CDR3 runs to 14 residues. CDR3 amino acids: CASRRTGLTDTQYF.

V is TRBV7-2 and J is TRBJ1-5; the TCRdb call, TRBD1, lacks DNA for checking. CDR1 and CDR2 from the germline V gene are SGHTA and FQGNSA. This CDR3 is 16 amino acids long. The chain's CDR3 is CASSLAGGGSNQPQHF.

CDR3 region: CSARDQGATMNTEAFF. The chain recombines TRBV20-1 with TRBJ1-1; as DNA is missing, the TRBD1 call by TCRdb cannot be tested. Germline V gene sequence: CDR1 DFQATT, CDR2 SNEGSKA (reference sequence). The CDR3 consists of 16 residues.

The chain carries TRBV30 and TRBJ1-1. Germline V CDR1 and CDR2: GTSNPN, SVGIG (reference sequence). This CDR3 is 13 amino acids long. CDR3 amino acids: CASRVGMNTEAFF.

The V gene is TRBV6-1, the J gene TRBJ2-5; absent DNA, TCRdb's TRBD2 call cannot be checked. This CDR3 has 16 residues. The V gene's germline CDR1 is MNHNS and CDR2 SASEGT. CDR3 region: CASSETSGRASETQYF.

This sequence joins TRBV19 and TRBJ1-5. The CDR3 covers 15 residues. Germline-derived CDR1 and CDR2 are LNHDA and SQIVND (reference sequence). The CDR3 region is CASSSRAISNQPQHF.

The chain recombines TRBV30 with TRBJ2-5; the D gene TCRdb calls, TRBD1, cannot be checked with no DNA. The germline V gene encodes CDR1 GTSNPN and CDR2 SVGIG (reference sequence). The CDR3 covers 14 residues. The CDR3 loop reads CAWRAGQGRETQYF. Supplemented by reference TRBV30 and TRBJ2-5, the full variable domain reads SQTIHQWPATLVQPVGSPLSLECTVEGTSNPNLYWYRQAAGRGLQLLFYSVGIGQISSEVPQNLSASRPQDRQFILSSKKLLLSDSGFYLCAWRAGQGRETQYFGPGTRLLVL.

V and J are TRBV7-9 and TRBJ1-2. The germline CDR1 and CDR2 sequences are SEHNR and FQNEAQ (reference sequence). This CDR3 is built from 14 residues. CDR3 residues: CASSPTTGFAGYTF.

V usage is TRBV20-1 and J usage is TRBJ2-2; the D call from TCRdb, TRBD1, cannot be confirmed without DNA. The CDR3 has 14 amino acids. Germline V gene lookup returns CDR1 DFQATT and CDR2 SNEGSKA (reference sequence). The CDR3: CSARGDRDTGELFF.

This CDR3 is CATSPGTGQGVQPQHF. The chain joins TRBV15 to TRBJ1-5; there is no DNA to check the TCRdb D call of TRBD1. The CDR3 sequence is 16 residues long. Per the germline V gene, CDR1 is LNHNV and CDR2 is YYDKDF (reference sequence).

This chain joins TRBV11-3 and TRBJ2-2; there is no DNA to check the TCRdb D call of TRBD2. CDR1 is SGHNT, CDR2 YENEEA, per germline. The CDR3 covers 15 residues. The CDR3 region is CASSLGGSRAGELFF.

The rearrangement links TRBV18 to TRBJ2-1; with no DNA, the TCRdb D assignment of TRBD1 cannot be verified. The CDR3 runs to 19 residues. The germline gives CDR1 KGHSH, CDR2 LQKENI. CDR3 sequence reads: CASSPVRLSGTTPYNEQFF.

This chain joins TRBV4-1 and TRBJ1-6. Germline values: CDR1 MGHRA, CDR2 YSYEKL. The CDR3 has 17 amino acids. CDR3 sequence reads: CASSQDRGSSYNSPLHF.

The chain is built from TRBV11-1 and TRBJ2-6; TCRdb calls TRBD1, which cannot be checked without DNA. This CDR3 is 20 amino acids long. Germline CDR1 and CDR2: SGHAT and FQDESV (reference sequence). The CDR3 loop is CASSSTPSRDRAEGANVLTF.

This chain joins TRBV4-3 and TRBJ2-1; TCRdb outputs TRBD2, but without DNA this stays unchecked. Germline CDR1 LGHNA, CDR2 YSLEER. The CDR3 length is 16 residues. The CDR3 loop reads CASSHLGVAGANEQFF.

The chain has TRBV5-4 and TRBJ2-5. The CDR3 sequence is 12 residues long. The germline gives CDR1 SGHNT, CDR2 YYREEE (reference sequence). The CDR3 here is CASSLAGETQYF.

This chain joins TRBV24-1 and TRBJ2-1; checking the TCRdb D call of TRBD2 is not possible without DNA. Germline V gene lookup returns CDR1 KGHDR and CDR2 SFDVKD. The CDR3 runs to 19 residues. The CDR3 loop reads CATSDRGTSGSRLLGEQFF.

The chain links TRBV11-1 to TRBJ2-2; TCRdb picks TRBD2, but there is no DNA to check that call. Germline V gene sequence: CDR1 SGHAT, CDR2 FQDESV (reference sequence). The CDR3 length is 18 residues. The CDR3 loop is CASRKSGRAPGGTGELFF.

The chain links TRBV30 to TRBJ1-2; as DNA is missing, the TRBD1 call by TCRdb cannot be tested. The CDR3 is 15 amino acids. Germline V lookup: CDR1 GTSNPN, CDR2 SVGIG (reference sequence). The CDR3 protein is CACPGQGPSNYGYTF.

This chain links TRBV6-2 or TRBV6-3 with TRBJ2-2; TCRdb designates TRBD1, a call that cannot be tested without DNA. Per the germline V gene, CDR1 is MNHEY and CDR2 is SVGEGT. The CDR3 totals 18 residues. The CDR3 sequence: CASHYRRDRGFSAGELFF.